The sample holds a few counts of the clone carrying this T cell receptor (beta chain). This sample was taken from a study of T cell responses to AZD1222 COVID-19 vaccine. Germline CDR1 and CDR2: GTSNPN and SVGIG (reference sequence). V gave up 3 bases and J gave up 3 bases; unmatched junction bases: 7. There are 14 residues in the CDR3. Clones were sequenced by immunoSEQ multiplex PCR, and TCRdb holds only the in-frame ones, with some missing. This table holds 45,000 to 65,000 clones, approximately 88% found once. The source material was peripheral blood, sampled on day 0 of AZD1222 vaccination. The rearrangement uses TRBV30 and TRBJ1-1; TRBD1 matches at 7 bases. The TCR originated in an adult in good health. CDR3 DNA sequence: TGTGCCTGGAGGGGAGAACAGGGGTACACTGAAGCTTTCTTT. It translates to CAWRGEQGYTEAFF.